This TCR beta chain was sequenced for a study of molecular identifiers for immune sequencing clone quantification. Background on the study: RNA, taken in replicates from roughly 21,000 or 96,000 naive CD8 cells, was split five ways, with four sequenced.

Based on a CD8+CD4-CCR7+CD45RA+ profile, naive CD8 T cells were sorted. The V and J ends lost 4 bases and 6 bases, in that order; junction bases with no gene match: 4. The CDR3 runs to 14 residues. Germline V gene lookup returns CDR1 SGHAT and CDR2 FQNNGV. Notes on this clonotype: What it binds is unknown.

Via MiXCR, TCRdb re-called the PCR reads, giving one row per CDR3 protein. The sample records 45,000 to 65,000 distinct CDR3 sequences, under 30% being singletons. Regarding the study as a whole: For highly expanded clones, sizes could be underestimated when identical TCR molecules share a barcode. The share of molecules held by clones above 20 RNA copies was over 97% in effector cells and under 1% in naive cells.

The chain uses TRBV11-2 and TRBJ2-1; TRBD1 matches at 9 bases. The sequenced sample consisted of naive CD8+ T cells from blood, with Jurkat cell RNA spiked in. Noted subset: FACS-sorted CD8+CD4-CCR7+CD45RA+ naive T cells. The sequence came from a human donor in good health. Some libraries in this study had Jurkat cell RNA spiked in. The CDR3 DNA sequence: TGTGCCAGCAGCTCGGGACAGGGAGGCAATGAGCAGTTCTTC. Its translation: CASSSGQGGNEQFF. The variable domain in full, with the rest retrieved from reference TRBV11-2 and TRBJ2-1, is EAGVAQSPRYKIIEKRQSVAFWCNPISGHATLYWYQQILGQGPKLLIQFQNNGVVDDSQLPKDRFSAERLKGVDSTLKIQPAKLEDSAVYLCASSSGQGGNEQFFGPGTRLTVL.